Following are 14 T cell receptor beta chains from one sample sequenced in a study of PD-L1 blockade in urothelial cancer. Assay used: immunoSEQ multiplex PCR; TCRdb lists only in-frame clones, some missing. The repertoire holds about 95,000 clones, with about 90% as singletons. The time point was: pretreatment peripheral blood. Sequenced here: PBMCs, sampled around atezolizumab (anti-PD-L1) treatment. The receptors derive from a man aged 55 to 70 with urothelial cancer.

This clone was found a few times. This chain joins TRBV7-3 and TRBJ1-1; tentatively, D is TRBD1 (5 bases). Between the trimmed V and J ends, which lost 2 bases and 5 bases, there was a span of 9 bases. The germline V gene encodes CDR1 SGHTA and CDR2 FQGTGA. The CDR3 length is 13 residues. CDR3 in amino acids: CASSLGGKTEAFF. The DNA of the CDR3 is TGTGCCAGCAGCTTAGGGGGGAAGACTGAAGCTTTCTTT.

The chain employs TRBV5-1 and TRBJ2-2; D may be TRBD2 (7 bases). This CDR3 has 16 amino acids. V was shortened by 3 bases and J by 2 bases, with 14 bases between the two germline ends. Germline V gene data show CDR1 as SGHRS and CDR2 as YFSETQ. The CDR3 region has the DNA TGCGCCAGCAGCTGGCGCCGGGGGGCCAACACCGGGGAGCTGTTTTTT. Translated: CASSWRRGANTGELFF.

V usage is TRBV4-3 and J usage is TRBJ2-3; D uncertain. This CDR3 contains 17 residues. Germline loops: CDR1 LGHNA, CDR2 YSLEER. The V gene lost 2 bases and the J gene lost 0 bases, with 15 bases spanning the gap. The CDR3, as DNA: TGCGCCAGCAGCCAAAACGAGTCGCCTTCTAGCACAGATACGCAGTATTTT. Its protein is CASSQNESPSSTDTQYF.

V gene TRBV7-2 combines with J gene TRBJ2-1; TRBD2 matches 10 bases. The CDR3 loop spans 14 amino acids. Germline V CDR1 and CDR2: SGHTA, FQGNSA. With 8 bases clipped from V and 3 bases from J, the junction kept 4 bases outside the gene matches. Here the CDR3 DNA reads TGTGCCAGCGAAGGACTAGCGGTCTACAATGAGCAGTTCTTC. This translates into CASEGLAVYNEQFF.

J is TRBJ1-5 and V is TRBV28, with D possibly being TRBD1 (5 bases). Per the germline V gene, CDR1 is MDHEN and CDR2 is SYDVKM. V was clipped by 4 bases and J by 1 base, with 17 bases between them. The CDR3 has 17 amino acids. The CDR3 DNA follows: TGTGCCAGCAGTTCAGGTATGGGGGGAATCAGCAATCAGCCCCAGCATTTT. Amino acid sequence: CASSSGMGGISNQPQHF. The whole variable domain, filled in from reference TRBV28 and TRBJ1-5, reads DVKVTQSSRYLVKRTGEKVFLECVQDMDHENMFWYRQDPGLGLRLIYFSYDVKMKEKGDIPEGYSVSREKKERFSLILESASTNQTSMYLCASSSGMGGISNQPQHFGDGTRLSIL.

The chain links TRBV5-1 to TRBJ2-3; 9 nucleotides line up with TRBD1. This CDR3 spans 16 amino acids. The V gene end was trimmed by 4 bases and the J gene end by 4 bases; junction bases not matched to a gene: 10. The V gene's germline CDR1 is SGHRS and CDR2 YFSETQ. CDR3 sequence (DNA): TGCGCCAGCAGCCCAGAAGGGACAGGGCGCGCAGATACGCAGTATTTT. Encoded protein: CASSPEGTGRADTQYF. Drawing the rest from reference TRBV5-1 and TRBJ2-3, the complete variable domain is KAGVTQTPRYLIKTRGQQVTLSCSPISGHRSVSWYQQTPGQGLQFLFEYFSETQRNKGNFPGRFSGRQFSNSRSEMNVSTLELGDSALYLCASSPEGTGRADTQYFGPGTRLTVL.

This sequence joins TRBV15 and TRBJ2-5; 16 nucleotides align to TRBD2. V was pared by 4 bases and J by 4 bases, with 3 bases of the junction left unmatched. Looked up from germline, CDR1 is LNHNV and CDR2 is YYDKDF (reference sequence). This CDR3 is 16 amino acids long. The CDR3 coding sequence is TGTGCCACCAGCACGGGGACTAGCGGGGGGGCAGAGACCCAGTACTTC. This sequence encodes CATSTGTSGGAETQYF.

The CDR3 region has the DNA TGCGCCAGCAACCTACAGGGTGTCACCGGGGAGCTGTTTTTT. Protein: CASNLQGVTGELFF. The V call is TRBV5-1, the J call TRBJ2-2, with a possible D match to TRBD1 (6 bases). The CDR3 contains 14 residues. The V end lost 6 bases, the J end lost 4 bases, and 13 bases lay between the germline ends. Germline CDR1 SGHRS, CDR2 YFSETQ. Full variable domain (remainder filled in from reference TRBV5-1 and TRBJ2-2): KAGVTQTPRYLIKTRGQQVTLSCSPISGHRSVSWYQQTPGQGLQFLFEYFSETQRNKGNFPGRFSGRQFSNSRSEMNVSTLELGDSALYLCASNLQGVTGELFFGEGSRLTVL.

The CDR3 coding sequence is TGTGCCAGCAGCGAACAGGCTAGCGGGCGCACAGATACGCAGTATTTT. Its translation is CASSEQASGRTDTQYF. This chain links TRBV7-9 with TRBJ2-3; 8 positions match TRBD2. In germline, CDR1 is SEHNR, CDR2 FQNEAQ (reference sequence). The CDR3 length is 16 residues. V gave up 5 bases and J gave up 1 base; unmatched junction bases: 8.

The chain links TRBV5-1 to TRBJ2-3; 7 positions agree with TRBD1. CDR1 and CDR2 (germline): SGHRS, YFSETQ. The CDR3 is made up of 17 amino acids. J lost 1 base, V lost 2 bases, and 10 bases had no gene match. This CDR3 reads CASSLQGWNPRTDTQYF. CDR3 nucleotides: TGCGCCAGCAGCTTACAGGGGTGGAACCCCCGCACAGATACGCAGTATTTT.

The V call is TRBV5-5, the J call TRBJ1-4; D is perhaps TRBD1 (5 bases). This CDR3 is built from 15 residues. Germline assignment: CDR1 SGHKS and CDR2 YYEKEE (reference sequence). The ends were cut back, 4 bases at V and 4 bases at J, with 14 bases in the middle. CDR3 amino acids: CASSASGRVNEKLFF. CDR3 nucleotide sequence: TGTGCCAGCAGCGCCTCAGGGAGGGTTAATGAAAAACTGTTTTTT.

The genes are TRBV29-1 and TRBJ1-2; D possibly corresponds to TRBD1 (6 bases). The V gene's germline CDR1 is SQVTM and CDR2 ANQGSEA. This CDR3 contains 16 residues. V shed 1 base and J shed 0 bases, with 15 bases lying between them. CDR3 protein: CSVEVGQQGANYGYTF. CDR3 sequence (DNA): TGCAGCGTTGAAGTTGGTCAACAGGGAGCTAACTATGGCTACACCTTC.

The chain is built from TRBV28 and TRBJ1-2; no definite D call. This CDR3 contains 12 residues. Looked up from germline, CDR1 is MDHEN and CDR2 is SYDVKM. V dropped 7 bases and J dropped 4 bases, with 10 bases sitting between them. CDR3 sequence: CASKVGSYGYTF. DNA for the CDR3: TGTGCCAGCAAGGTGGGCTCCTATGGCTACACCTTC.

The gene calls are TRBV5-1 and TRBJ2-1; TRBD2 agrees at 8 bases. J gave up 0 bases and V 4 bases, and 9 bases lay outside the gene matches. Germline CDR1 SGHRS, CDR2 YFSETQ. The CDR3 sequence is 17 residues long. CDR3 region: CASSASSGPSSYNEQFF. The CDR3 DNA reads TGCGCCAGCAGCGCCTCTAGCGGGCCGAGCTCCTACAATGAGCAGTTCTTC.